The 5 T cell receptor beta chains listed next were all sequenced from one sample in a study of Graves' ophthalmopathy and Graves' hyperthyroidism. RNA transcripts were the source from which TCR beta CDR3 regions were amplified. Second-round multiplex PCR came after a first-round RT-PCR that employed HTBI primers. One entry per CDR3 protein results from TCRdb running MiXCR on the multiplex PCR reads. The sample holds over 500,000 distinct CDR3 sequences, 22% seen once. The sample consisted of peripheral blood. These receptors were obtained from a woman aged 18-29 years with stable Graves' hyperthyroidism. Some clones in this sample may be carry-over from other donors' samples.

This clonotype was observed a few times. In DNA, the CDR3 is TGTGCCAGCAGCTCACAAGGCCCCCGGGGCAAAAACATTCAGTACTTC. Translation: CASSSQGPRGKNIQYF. The genes are TRBV11-2 and TRBJ2-4; D is possibly TRBD2 (5 bases). The CDR3 loop spans 16 amino acids. V was shortened by 4 bases and J by 3 bases, with 16 bases between the two germline ends. Germline CDR1 reads SGHAT; CDR2 reads FQNNGV.

There are a few counts of this clonotype. V gene TRBV7-2 combines with J gene TRBJ1-5, with D tentatively TRBD1 (5 bases). The CDR3 runs to 15 residues. Germline CDR1 and CDR2: SGHTA and FQGNSA. Trimming took 4 bases from V and 2 from J, leaving 12 bases between them. The CDR3: CASSSREGRNQPQHF. The CDR3 coding sequence is TGTGCCAGCAGCTCCCGGGAGGGGCGCAATCAGCCCCAGCATTTT.

The CDR3: CASSFPDREQETQYF. CDR3 DNA sequence: TGTGCCAGCAGTTTTCCGGACAGGGAACAAGAGACCCAGTACTTC. The chain uses TRBV27 and TRBJ2-5; 8 bases map to TRBD1. With V trimmed by 3 bases and J by 2 bases, 5 bases remained unmatched. Per germline, CDR1 MNHEY and CDR2 SMNVEV (reference sequence). The CDR3 is made up of 15 amino acids.

This clonotype was seen more than once but under ten times. This chain uses TRBV7-2 with TRBJ2-5; D might be TRBD1 or TRBD2, each matching 5 bases. The J call could be wrong; TRBJ2-7 is a better fit for the DNA end. This CDR3 is 14 amino acids long. Per germline, CDR1 SGHTA and CDR2 FQGNSA. The CDR3 loop reads CASSMGVTHYEQYF. CDR3 sequence (DNA): TGTGCCAGCAGCATGGGGGTCACCCACTACGAGCAGTACTTC.

In this sample, this clonotype turned up many times. The V gene is TRBV27, the J gene TRBJ2-5; 8 nucleotides match TRBD1. V gave up 4 bases and J gave up 4 bases; unmatched junction bases: 8. Germline CDR1 is MNHEY and CDR2 is SMNVEV (reference sequence). CDR3 length: 15 amino acids. The CDR3 bases are TGTGCCAGCAGTTCGGGGACAGGCTTGGCAGAGACCCAGTACTTC. This codes for CASSSGTGLAETQYF.